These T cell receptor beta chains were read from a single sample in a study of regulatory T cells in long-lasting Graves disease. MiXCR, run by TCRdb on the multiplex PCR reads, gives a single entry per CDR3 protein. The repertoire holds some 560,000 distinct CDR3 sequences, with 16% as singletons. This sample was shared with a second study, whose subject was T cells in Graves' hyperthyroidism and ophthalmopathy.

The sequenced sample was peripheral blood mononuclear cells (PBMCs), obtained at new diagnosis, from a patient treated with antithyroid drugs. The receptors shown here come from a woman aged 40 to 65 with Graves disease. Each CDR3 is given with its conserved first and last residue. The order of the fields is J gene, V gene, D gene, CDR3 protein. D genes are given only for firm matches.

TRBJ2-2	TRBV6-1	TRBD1	CASSPTGVWTGELFF
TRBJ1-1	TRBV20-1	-	CSAREGARNTEAFF
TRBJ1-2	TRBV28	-	CASSLTKYGYTF
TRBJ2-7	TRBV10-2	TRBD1	CASTDIRTGSDEQYF
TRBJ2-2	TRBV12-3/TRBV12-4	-	CASSPAPRGSTGELFF
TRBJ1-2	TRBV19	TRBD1	CASSFRGLEYGYTF
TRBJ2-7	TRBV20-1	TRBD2	CSARVPLAGGSEQYF
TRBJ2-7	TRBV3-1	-	CASSLDPGGEQYF
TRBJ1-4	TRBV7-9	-	CASSLGAGMGEKLFF
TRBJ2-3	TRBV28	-	CASSWAGGDTQYF
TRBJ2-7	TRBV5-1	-	CASSLQGSTGEQYF
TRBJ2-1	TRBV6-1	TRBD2	CASNPSGGASYNEQFF
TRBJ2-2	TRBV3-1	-	CASSPFGGTGELFF
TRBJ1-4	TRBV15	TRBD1	CATSRPGTGRFEKLFF
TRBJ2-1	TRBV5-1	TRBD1	CASSLGRGQGIPYNEQFF
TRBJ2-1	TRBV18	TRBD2	CASSPWGGPYNEQFF
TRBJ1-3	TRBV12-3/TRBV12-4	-	CASTPTRGNTIYF
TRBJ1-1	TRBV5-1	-	CASSLEGSNTEAFF
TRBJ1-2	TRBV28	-	CASRPPAGAADGYTF
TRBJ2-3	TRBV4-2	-	CASSNLKGGDTQYF
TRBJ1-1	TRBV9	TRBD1	CASSATTGASTEAFF
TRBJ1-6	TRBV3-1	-	CASSQSPGIDSPLHF
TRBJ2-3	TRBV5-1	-	CASSELQAPTDTQYF
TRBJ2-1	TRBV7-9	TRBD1	CASSLRQGSYNEQFF
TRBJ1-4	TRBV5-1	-	CASSLAAGYEEKLFF
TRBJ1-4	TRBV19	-	CASSTHSEIEKLFF
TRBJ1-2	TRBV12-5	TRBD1	CASGFLGQGGGYTF
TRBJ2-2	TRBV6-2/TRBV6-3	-	CASSPGHSGGELFF
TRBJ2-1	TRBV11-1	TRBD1	CASENRDRGNEQFF
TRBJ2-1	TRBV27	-	CASSLSVKGNEQFF
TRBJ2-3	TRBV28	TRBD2	CASRPPGLAGGNTDTQYF
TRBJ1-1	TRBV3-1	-	CASSHSDSPGAFF
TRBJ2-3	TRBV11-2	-	CASSLALSTQYF
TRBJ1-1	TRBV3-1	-	CASSRLKDSITEAFF
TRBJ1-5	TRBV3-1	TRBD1	CASSQTGQVEPQHF
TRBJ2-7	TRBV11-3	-	CASGRESSYEQYF
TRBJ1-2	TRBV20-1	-	CSATRTVGEGRDTF
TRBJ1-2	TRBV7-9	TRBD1	CASSLDRGLIGYTF
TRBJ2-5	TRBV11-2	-	CASSLVLQETQYF
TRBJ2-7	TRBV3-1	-	CASSQDRRLGGEQYF
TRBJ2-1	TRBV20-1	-	CSARDLVVGDEQFF
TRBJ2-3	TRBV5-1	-	CASSKAGGALTDTQYF
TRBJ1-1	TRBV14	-	CASSQVGSQDFF
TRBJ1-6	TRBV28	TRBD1	CASTVLGQGTPLHF
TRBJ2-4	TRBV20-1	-	CSARDGQLAKNIQYF
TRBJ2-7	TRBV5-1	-	CASSLVEQYF
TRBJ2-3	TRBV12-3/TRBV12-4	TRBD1	CASRRGPADTQYF
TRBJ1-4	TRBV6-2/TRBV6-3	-	CASSRPDRPATNEKLFF
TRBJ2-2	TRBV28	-	CASRPEGTGTGELFF
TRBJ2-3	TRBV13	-	CASSSAKSTDTQYF
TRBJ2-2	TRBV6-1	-	CATRPGELFF
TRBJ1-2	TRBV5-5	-	CASSPSVEGIRLGGYTF
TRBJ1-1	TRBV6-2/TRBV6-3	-	CASSYFKQRNTEAFF
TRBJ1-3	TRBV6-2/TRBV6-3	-	CASSEIWQGGNTIYF
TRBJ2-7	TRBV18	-	CASSPPSLPYEQYF
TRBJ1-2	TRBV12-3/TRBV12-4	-	CASSLGRTRGYTF
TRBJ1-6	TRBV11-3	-	CASSLESSSPLHF
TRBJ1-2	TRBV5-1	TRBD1	CASSLEGQGYGYTF
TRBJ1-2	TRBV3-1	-	CASSPRGFGPRGGYTF